Each of the 29 T cell receptor beta chains below was sequenced from the same sample in a study of blood T cell repertoires in COVID-19. The assay was immunoSEQ multiplex PCR, and TCRdb's table has in-frame clones only and misses some. The sample lists 200,000 to 250,000 clones, roughly 82% occurring once. Sequencing was done on a sample of peripheral blood. The receptor source for this set is a woman over 75 with active or convalescent COVID-19.

The V gene is TRBV11-2, the J gene TRBJ1-2; 8 positions agree with TRBD1. CDR3 length equals 13 residues. With V trimmed by 3 bases and J by 7 bases, 4 bases remained unmatched. Germline loops: CDR1 SGHAT, CDR2 FQNNGV. CDR3 DNA sequence: TGTGCCAGCAGCTTGGACAGGGATCTTGGCTACACCTTC. It specifies CASSLDRDLGYTF.

In its sample, this clone was seen a few times. CDR3 in amino acids: CSVIKDRGSSEQFF. CDR3 DNA: TGCAGCGTGATCAAGGACAGGGGGTCAAGTGAGCAGTTCTTC. This chain links TRBV29-1 with TRBJ2-1; 10 bases are shared with TRBD1. With V trimmed by 6 bases and J by 9 bases, 11 bases remained unmatched. This CDR3 is built from 14 residues. Germline V gene sequence: CDR1 SQVTM, CDR2 ANQGSEA.

This clone was seen only a few times. The chain joins TRBV21-1 to TRBJ1-6; the table's D gene call, TRBD1, was not cross checked with the DNA. TRBV21-1 is annotated as a pseudogene. The CDR3 has 18 residues. CDR3 nucleotides: TGTGCCAGCAGCAAAGACAGGAAGGAGACAGGGGTACGCTCACCCCTCCACTTT. Translating gives CASSKDRKETGVRSPLHF.

The CDR3 bases are TGTGCCAGTAGTATAGCCCAGGGTGGCATTTCTGGAAACACCATATATTTT. This translates into CASSIAQGGISGNTIYF. V usage is TRBV19 and J usage is TRBJ1-3; tentatively, D is TRBD1 (5 bases). This CDR3 region has 17 residues. Trimming took 1 base from V and 1 from J, leaving 14 bases between them. Germline V lookup: CDR1 LNHDA, CDR2 SQIVND (reference sequence).

The chain couples TRBV7-9 to TRBJ2-3; 8 nucleotides line up with TRBD2. The CDR3 is made up of 15 amino acids. CDR1 is SEHNR, CDR2 FQNEAQ, per germline (reference sequence). V lost 3 bases, J lost 0 bases, and 2 bases stayed unmatched. CDR3 loop: CASSFAGGSTDTQYF. The CDR3 nucleotides are TGTGCCAGCAGCTTTGCGGGGGGCAGCACAGATACGCAGTATTTT.

The chain combines TRBV18 with TRBJ1-6, with TRBD1 matching 8 bases. The V gene's germline CDR1 is KGHSH and CDR2 LQKENI. CDR3 size: 16 residues. Trimming cost V 3 bases and J 6 bases; bases outside gene matches: 7. Here the CDR3 reads CASSPRTGSSNSPLHF. The CDR3 DNA sequence: TGTGCCAGCTCACCGAGGACAGGGAGTTCTAATTCACCCCTCCACTTT. The whole variable domain, remainder taken from reference TRBV18 and TRBJ1-6, is NAGVMQNPRHLVRRRGQEARLRCSPMKGHSHVYWYRQLPEEGLKFMVYLQKENIIDESGMPKERFSAEFPKEGPSILRIQQVVRGDSAAYFCASSPRTGSSNSPLHFGNGTRLTVT.

V and J are TRBV5-6 and TRBJ2-1; 14 nucleotides agree with TRBD2. In germline, CDR1 is SGHDT, CDR2 YYEEEE. The CDR3 is made up of 16 amino acids. V lost 1 base to trimming and J lost 9 bases; unmatched junction nucleotides: 6. CDR3 nucleotide sequence: TGTGCCAGCAGCTTGCTCGGGACTAGCGGGAGTCTTGAGCAGTTCTTC. Translated, it gives CASSLLGTSGSLEQFF.

The CDR3 reads CASRSLAGETQYF. CDR3 coding DNA: TGTGCCAGCAGGTCCCTAGCGGGGGAGACCCAGTACTTC. This chain connects TRBV6-5 to TRBJ2-5; the match to TRBD2 covers 9 bases. The junction had 4 bases not matched to a gene; V was cut back by 6 bases and J by 5 bases. The CDR3 covers 13 residues. Per germline, CDR1 MNHEY and CDR2 SVGAGI.

The genes are TRBV30 and TRBJ2-3; 12 nucleotides agree with TRBD2. CDR3 size: 16 residues. Per the germline V gene, CDR1 is GTSNPN and CDR2 is SVGIG (reference sequence). The J segment lost 2 bases and the V segment lost 4 bases, leaving 7 bases of the junction unmatched. CDR3 bases: TGTGCCTGGACTCGACTAGCGGGGGTCACCACAGATACGCAGTATTTT. Protein product: CAWTRLAGVTTDTQYF. Complete variable domain (other parts from reference TRBV30 and TRBJ2-3): SQTIHQWPATLVQPVGSPLSLECTVEGTSNPNLYWYRQAAGRGLQLLFYSVGIGQISSEVPQNLSASRPQDRQFILSSKKLLLSDSGFYLCAWTRLAGVTTDTQYFGPGTRLTVL.

This rearrangement joins TRBV12-3 or TRBV12-4 to TRBJ1-5; tentative D call: TRBD1 (5 bases). This CDR3 comprises 13 residues. Trimming took 4 bases from V and 7 from J, leaving 11 bases between them. The CDR3 nucleotides are TGTGCCAGCAGTTCCAGGGTCAGGCAGCCCCAGCATTTT. It yields the protein CASSSRVRQPQHF.

The CDR3 DNA reads TGTGCCAGCAAGGGGCGCTCCTACGAGCAGTACTTC. Residues: CASKGRSYEQYF. The V call is TRBV11-2, the J call TRBJ2-7; weak D call: TRBD1 (5 bases). CDR1 and CDR2 (germline): SGHAT, FQNNGV. CDR3 length: 12 residues. Trimming removed 7 bases at V and 0 bases at J, with 7 bases between.

This clone showed up just once. DNA of the CDR3: TGTGCCAGCAGTCACAGAGATAGCAATCAGCCCCAGCATTTT. It is translated as CASSHRDSNQPQHF. The chain has TRBV2 and TRBJ1-5; D not certain. CDR3 length: 14 amino acids. CDR1 and CDR2 (germline): SNHLY, FYNNEI. The V end lost 5 bases, the J end lost 0 bases, and 8 bases lay between the germline ends.

The gene calls are TRBV3-1 (or the pseudogene TRBV3-2) and TRBJ2-2; no clear D. V lost 1 base and J 7 bases, leaving 4 bases between the germline ends. Germline V CDR1 and CDR2: LGHDT, YNNKEL (reference sequence). This CDR3 spans 12 amino acids. CDR3 loop: CASSQGVGELFF. CDR3 nucleotides: TGTGCCAGCAGCCAAGGAGTCGGGGAGCTGTTTTTT.

As concerns this clone: Additional DNA sequences in this sample encode the identical CDR3. The chain combines TRBV2 with TRBJ2-7; D is uncertain. Trimming removed 1 base at V and 3 bases at J, with 7 bases between. The CDR3 runs to 13 residues. Looked up from germline, CDR1 is SNHLY and CDR2 is FYNNEI. For the CDR3, the DNA is TGTGCCAGCAGTGAAGGTAGCAGCTACGAGCAGTACTTC. It yields the protein CASSEGSSYEQYF. The full variable domain, rest sourced from reference TRBV2 and TRBJ2-7, is EPEVTQTPSHQVTQMGQEVILRCVPISNHLYFYWYRQILGQKVEFLVSFYNNEISEKSEIFDDQFSVERPDGSNFTLKIRSTKLEDSAMYFCASSEGSSYEQYFGPGTRLTVT.

V usage is TRBV5-1 and J usage is TRBJ2-3; weak D call: TRBD2 (5 bases). The CDR3 is made up of 14 amino acids. V was shortened by 0 bases and J by 5 bases, with 10 bases between the two germline ends. In germline, CDR1 is SGHRS, CDR2 YFSETQ. The CDR3 region has the DNA TGCGCCAGCAGCTTGGGAGGGCCTGAAGATACGCAGTATTTT. Amino acids: CASSLGGPEDTQYF.

This clone was recorded only once. V gene TRBV7-9 combines with J gene TRBJ1-1, with 9 bases that match TRBD1. The CDR3 is 14 amino acids. The J segment lost 7 bases and the V segment lost 5 bases, leaving 8 bases of the junction unmatched. Germline-derived CDR1 and CDR2 are SEHNR and FQNEAQ (reference sequence). This CDR3 reads CASSQRQGGSEAFF. The CDR3 DNA is TGTGCCAGCAGCCAGAGACAGGGGGGGAGTGAAGCTTTCTTT.

The gene calls are TRBV5-8 and TRBJ1-2; 9 bases line up with TRBD1. This CDR3 spans 15 amino acids. Trimming cost V 4 bases and J 2 bases; bases outside gene matches: 6. The germline V gene has CDR1 SGHTS and CDR2 YDEGEE. In nucleotides, the CDR3 is TGTGCCAGCAGCACCCTACAGGGGGCAAACTATGGCTACACCTTC. It specifies CASSTLQGANYGYTF.

In its sample, this clone was seen a few times. CDR3 residues: CASSLRRSYGYTF. CDR3 nucleotide sequence: TGTGCCAGCAGTTTACGGCGGAGCTATGGCTACACCTTC. This rearrangement joins TRBV12-3 or TRBV12-4 to TRBJ1-2; D unclear. V was shortened by 2 bases and J by 4 bases, with 8 bases between the two germline ends. The CDR3 contains 13 residues.

A word on this clone: The same CDR3 is also encoded by other DNA sequences in this sample. This chain connects TRBV18 to TRBJ1-2; 8 nucleotides align to TRBD1. Germline lookup yields CDR1 KGHSH and CDR2 LQKENI. V shed 3 bases, J shed 2 bases, and the junction held 5 bases outside the gene matches. The CDR3 length is 15 residues. The CDR3 DNA reads as TGTGCCAGCTCACCCGGGACAGGAGTGAACTATGGCTACACCTTC. Residues: CASSPGTGVNYGYTF.

The chain recombines TRBV30 with TRBJ2-1, with D perhaps TRBD1 (6 bases). Trimming took 8 bases from V and 14 from J, leaving 16 bases between them. Germline-derived CDR1 and CDR2 are GTSNPN and SVGIG (reference sequence). This CDR3 has 10 amino acids. CDR3 DNA: TGTGCCGGGATGACGGGACACGAGTTCTTC. Its protein is CAGMTGHEFF.

V usage is TRBV28 and J usage is TRBJ1-3, with 10 bases aligning to TRBD1. The junction had 7 bases not matched to a gene; V was cut back by 5 bases and J by 3 bases. The CDR3 is 16 amino acids. CDR1 and CDR2 from the germline V gene are MDHEN and SYDVKM. In nucleotides, the CDR3 is TGTGCCAGCAGTGTGACAGGGGGCGGGATTGGAAACACCATATATTTT. Translating gives CASSVTGGGIGNTIYF.

The chain has TRBV12-3 or TRBV12-4 and TRBJ2-5, with D perhaps TRBD1 (5 bases). V gave up 7 bases and J gave up 7 bases, with 16 bases separating them. CDR3 length equals 13 residues. The chain's CDR3 is CASTLGRYGTQYF. DNA of the CDR3: TGTGCCAGCACCCTGGGGCGGTATGGGACCCAGTACTTC.

V usage is TRBV28 and J usage is TRBJ1-1; D call uncertain. The CDR3 covers 17 residues. From germline, CDR1 is MDHEN and CDR2 SYDVKM. V gave up 0 bases and J gave up 0 bases, with 14 bases separating them. Here the CDR3 reads CASSLWSLGALNTEAFF. The CDR3 bases are TGTGCCAGCAGTTTATGGTCTCTGGGAGCCCTGAACACTGAAGCTTTCTTT. Based on the CDR3 plus reference TRBV28 and TRBJ1-1, the full variable domain is DVKVTQSSRYLVKRTGEKVFLECVQDMDHENMFWYRQDPGLGLRLIYFSYDVKMKEKGDIPEGYSVSREKKERFSLILESASTNQTSMYLCASSLWSLGALNTEAFFGQGTRLTVV.

The chain couples TRBV5-4 to TRBJ2-3, with D perhaps matching TRBD1 (5 bases). This CDR3 comprises 14 residues. Trimming took 2 bases from V and 4 from J, leaving 11 bases between them. CDR1 is SGHNT and CDR2 is YYREEE in the germline V gene (reference sequence). CDR3 loop: CASSFAGISDTQYF. The CDR3 bases are TGTGCCAGCAGCTTCGCAGGGATCTCAGATACGCAGTATTTT. Looking up the rest from reference TRBV5-4 and TRBJ2-3 gives the full variable domain: ETGVTQSPTHLIKTRGQQVTLRCSSQSGHNTVSWYQQALGQGPQFIFQYYREEENGRGNFPPRFSGLQFPNYSSELNVNALELDDSALYLCASSFAGISDTQYFGPGTRLTVL.

CDR3 coding DNA: TGTGCCAGCAGCCCGCAGGGAAAGTCCACAGATACGCAGTATTTT. Translation gives CASSPQGKSTDTQYF. The chain joins TRBV9 to TRBJ2-3; maybe TRBD1 (5 bases). The germline V gene has CDR1 SGDLS and CDR2 YYNGEE. This CDR3 spans 15 amino acids. V gave up 4 bases and J gave up 2 bases, with 14 bases separating them.

This clone was counted a single time. The chain combines TRBV2 with TRBJ2-5; 7 nucleotides line up with TRBD1. V gave up 3 bases and J gave up 2 bases; unmatched junction bases: 6. CDR3 length equals 15 residues. Germline V gene data show CDR1 as SNHLY and CDR2 as FYNNEI. The CDR3 here is CASSDLGQTQETQYF. DNA of the CDR3: TGTGCCAGCAGTGATTTGGGACAGACTCAAGAGACCCAGTACTTC.

The rearrangement joins TRBV18 to TRBJ2-3, with D hard to call. Trimming cost V 1 base and J 5 bases, with 4 bases left between them. The CDR3 covers 12 residues. From germline, CDR1 is KGHSH and CDR2 LQKENI. CDR3 sequence (DNA): TGTGCCAGCTCACCACTCGGAGATACGCAGTATTTT. It encodes CASSPLGDTQYF.

This chain joins TRBV11-3 and TRBJ2-3; no clear D. Germline CDR1 SGHNT, CDR2 YENEEA. Trimming shortened V by 3 bases and J by 5 bases, and 12 bases separated the two germline ends. There are 14 residues in the CDR3. CDR3 in DNA: TGTGCCAGCAGCTTGGGCTCGTTATTAGATACGCAGTATTTT. The encoded protein is CASSLGSLLDTQYF.

This chain links TRBV9 with TRBJ1-2, with a possible D match to TRBD1 (5 bases). The V end lost 2 bases, the J end lost 4 bases, and 15 bases lay between the germline ends. Germline V gene lookup returns CDR1 SGDLS and CDR2 YYNGEE. The CDR3 runs 15 residues. CDR3 in amino acids: CASSVSPTDPYGYTF. For the CDR3, the DNA is TGTGCCAGCAGCGTTTCCCCGACAGACCCCTATGGCTACACCTTC.